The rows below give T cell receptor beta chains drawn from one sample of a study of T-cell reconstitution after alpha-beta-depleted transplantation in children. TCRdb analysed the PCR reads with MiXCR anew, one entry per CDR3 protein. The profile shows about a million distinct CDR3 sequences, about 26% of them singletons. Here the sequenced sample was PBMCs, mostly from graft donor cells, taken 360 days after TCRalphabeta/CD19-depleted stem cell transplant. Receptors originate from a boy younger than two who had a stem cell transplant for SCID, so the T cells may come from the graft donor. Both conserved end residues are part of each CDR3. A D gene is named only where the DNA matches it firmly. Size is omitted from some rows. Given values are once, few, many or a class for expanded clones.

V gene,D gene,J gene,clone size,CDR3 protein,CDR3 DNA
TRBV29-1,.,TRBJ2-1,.,CSVQKQQMGAEQFF,TGCAGCGTACAAAAACAACAAATGGGGGCTGAGCAGTTCTTC
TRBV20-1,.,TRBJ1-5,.,CSASSQILQFGQPQHF,TGCAGTGCTAGTTCTCAGATCCTGCAATTTGGGCAGCCCCAGCATTTT
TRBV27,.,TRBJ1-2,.,CASSRGGGYGYTF,TGTGCCAGCAGTAGAGGGGGTGGCTATGGCTACACCTTC
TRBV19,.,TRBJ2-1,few,CASTWGSRVNEQFF,TGTGCCAGTACGTGGGGGTCACGCGTCAATGAGCAGTTCTTC
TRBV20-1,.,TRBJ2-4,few,CSALAPPLAKNIQYF,TGCAGTGCCCTTGCACCGCCTCTAGCCAAAAACATTCAGTACTTC
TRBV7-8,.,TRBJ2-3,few,CASGGTFTDTQYF,TGTGCCAGCGGGGGGACTTTCACAGATACGCAGTATTTT
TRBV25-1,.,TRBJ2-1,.,CASMGAGTNEQFF,TGTGCCAGCATGGGGGCGGGAACCAATGAGCAGTTCTTC
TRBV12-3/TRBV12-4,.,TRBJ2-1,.,CASSFRREVDEQFF,TGTGCCAGCAGTTTCCGGAGGGAGGTCGATGAGCAGTTCTTC
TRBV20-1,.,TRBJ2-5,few,CSARGWGETQYF,TGCAGTGCTAGAGGGTGGGGAGAGACCCAGTACTTC
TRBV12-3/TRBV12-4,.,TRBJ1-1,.,CASSTTVGTEAFF,TGTGCCAGCAGCACCACAGTTGGCACTGAAGCTTTCTTT
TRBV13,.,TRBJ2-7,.,CASSLGLVGDYEQYF,TGTGCCAGCAGCCTAGGTTTGGTGGGGGACTACGAGCAGTACTTC
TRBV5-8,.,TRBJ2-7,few,CASSPVEGGYEQYF,TGTGCCAGCAGCCCCGTAGAGGGGGGCTACGAGCAGTACTTC
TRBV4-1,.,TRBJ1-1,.,CASSQERVGREAFF,TGCGCCAGCAGCCAAGAGAGAGTTGGGCGGGAAGCTTTCTTT
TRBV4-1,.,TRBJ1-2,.,CASSQFGPKEGYTF,TGCGCCAGCAGCCAGTTCGGGCCTAAAGAGGGCTACACCTTC
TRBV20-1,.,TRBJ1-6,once,CSAIKRGFGSPLHF,TGCAGTGCTATTAAGAGGGGATTTGGTTCACCCCTCCACTTT
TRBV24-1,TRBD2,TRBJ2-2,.,CATSDFSSGNTGELFF,TGTGCCACCAGTGATTTCTCTAGCGGGAACACCGGGGAGCTGTTTTTT
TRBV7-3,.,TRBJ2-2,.,CASRAGLPNTGELFF,TGTGCCAGCAGGGCGGGCCTTCCTAACACCGGGGAGCTGTTTTTT
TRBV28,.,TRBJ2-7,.,CASSTRRGRGYEQYF,TGTGCCAGCAGTACTCGCCGGGGGAGAGGGTACGAGCAGTACTTC
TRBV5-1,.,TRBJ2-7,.,CASSLAGLLYEQYF,TGCGCCAGCAGCTTGGCGGGACTTCTGTACGAGCAGTACTTC
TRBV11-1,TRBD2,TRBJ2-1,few,CASSPGLAGGSLGDEQFF,TGTGCCAGCAGCCCAGGACTAGCGGGGGGGTCCTTGGGCGATGAGCAGTTCTTC
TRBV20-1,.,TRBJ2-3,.,CSARDPAKGAGGFDTQYF,TGCAGTGCTAGAGACCCCGCAAAAGGGGCAGGGGGGTTTGATACGCAGTATTTT
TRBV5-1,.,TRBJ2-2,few,CASSWTVPANTGELFF,TGCGCCAGCAGCTGGACGGTTCCCGCGAACACCGGGGAGCTGTTTTTT
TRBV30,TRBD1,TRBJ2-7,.,CAWSLAGTGNYEQYF,TGTGCCTGGAGTCTCGCCGGGACAGGGAATTACGAGCAGTACTTC
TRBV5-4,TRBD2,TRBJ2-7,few,CASSLGSGTSYEQYF,TGTGCCAGCAGCTTGGGAAGCGGGACCTCCTACGAGCAGTACTTC